Shown below are 18 T cell receptor beta chains from a single sample sequenced in a study of long-term antiretroviral therapy in people with HIV. Version v3.0 of the immunoSEQ assay ran at survey level. The protocol was immunoSEQ multiplex PCR, while the TCRdb copy is restricted to in-frame clones and leaves out a portion. Of more than 15,000 clones in the sample, around 88% were seen once. Source: unsorted PBMCs, taken more than 2.2 years before starting antiretroviral therapy. The receptors shown here come from a woman in her thirties with HIV.

The gene calls are TRBV18 and TRBJ1-2; D perhaps matches TRBD1 (5 bases). CDR1 and CDR2 (germline): KGHSH, LQKENI. V was trimmed by 3 bases and J by 4 bases, leaving 18 bases between them. The CDR3 covers 16 residues. CDR3 in amino acids: CASSPFGGPESYGYTF. The CDR3 nucleotides read TGTGCCAGCTCACCTTTCGGGGGACCTGAAAGCTATGGCTACACCTTC.

The genes are TRBV11-3 and TRBJ2-5; 9 positions agree with TRBD2. The germline V gene has CDR1 SGHNT and CDR2 YENEEA. V trimming: 1 base; J trimming: 2 bases; junction bases outside the gene matches: 5. The CDR3 totals 16 residues. CDR3 protein: CASSLGLRGGQETQYF. CDR3 nucleotides: TGTGCCAGCAGCTTAGGGTTGCGGGGGGGGCAAGAGACCCAGTACTTC.

The rearrangement links TRBV10-3 to TRBJ1-3; D may be TRBD1 (6 bases). The V gene's germline CDR1 is ENHRY and CDR2 SYGVKD. This CDR3 is built from 16 residues. The V end lost 7 bases, the J end lost 3 bases, and 19 bases lay between the germline ends. The DNA of the CDR3 is TGTGCCATCAAACCCGAGGAGGGGGGCGGTGGAAACACCATATATTTT. It specifies CAIKPEEGGGGNTIYF.

The CDR3 loop reads CASSYAGQVPEAFF. For the CDR3, the DNA is TGTGCCAGCAGTTACGCGGGACAGGTTCCTGAAGCTTTCTTT. The V call is TRBV6-5, the J call TRBJ1-1; the match to TRBD1 covers 8 bases. The CDR3 spans 14 residues. V shed 2 bases, J shed 6 bases, and the junction held 5 bases outside the gene matches. Germline V gene sequence: CDR1 MNHEY, CDR2 SVGAGI.

V and J are TRBV10-3 and TRBJ2-7, with 8 bases aligning to TRBD1. V shed 4 bases, J shed 1 base, and the junction held 12 bases outside the gene matches. Germline V gene data show CDR1 as ENHRY and CDR2 as SYGVKD. This CDR3 spans 17 amino acids. CDR3 residues: CAISVSRGLSGSYEQYF. Written as DNA, the CDR3 is TGTGCCATCAGTGTTAGCAGGGGGCTAAGCGGTTCCTACGAGCAGTACTTC.

This chain links TRBV29-1 with TRBJ2-7, with a weak D call TRBD1 (7 bases). The CDR3 runs to 15 residues. Trimming pared 6 bases from V and 3 bases from J, leaving 21 bases between. Germline CDR1 is SQVTM and CDR2 is ANQGSEA. CDR3 loop: CSVGGGTVSYYEQYF. The CDR3 nucleotides read TGCAGCGTGGGGGGCGGGACAGTCTCTTACTACGAGCAGTACTTC.

This sequence joins TRBV30 and TRBJ1-4; 9 positions match TRBD1. With 2 bases clipped from V and 8 bases from J, the junction kept 15 bases outside the gene matches. The CDR3 length is 17 residues. CDR1 GTSNPN and CDR2 SVGIG come from the germline V gene (reference sequence). The CDR3 protein is CAWSFPGSGQGNEKLFF. The CDR3 DNA follows: TGTGCCTGGAGTTTCCCGGGTTCGGGACAGGGAAACGAAAAACTGTTTTTT.

The J gene is TRBJ1-2, the V gene TRBV6-1; D uncertain. Germline V gives CDR1 MNHNS, CDR2 SASEGT. V lost 2 bases and J 8 bases, leaving 9 bases between the germline ends. This CDR3 comprises 12 residues. The CDR3 loop is CASSESAGGYTF. CDR3 DNA: TGTGCCAGCAGTGAATCGGCGGGAGGCTACACCTTC.

V and J are TRBV6-6 and TRBJ1-2, with unresolved D. Deletions cut 8 bases from V and 2 bases from J, with 12 bases between. The CDR3 extends over 13 amino acids. Germline-derived CDR1 and CDR2 are MNHNY and SVGAGI (reference sequence). In nucleotides, the CDR3 is TGTGCCAGCGTTCCCGTATGGAACTATGGCTACACCTTC. Its protein is CASVPVWNYGYTF.

The chain carries TRBV7-2 and TRBJ1-5; D might be TRBD1 (6 bases). The CDR3 runs 13 residues. V was cut by 5 bases and J by 1 base, with 6 bases left in between. The germline V gene has CDR1 SGHTA and CDR2 FQGNSA. The CDR3 is CASSDRSNQPQHF. As DNA, the CDR3 is TGTGCCAGCAGCGACAGGAGCAATCAGCCCCAGCATTTT.

The chain employs TRBV6-4 and TRBJ1-1; a weak D match, TRBD1 (6 bases). Germline V gene data show CDR1 as MRHNA and CDR2 as SNTAGT. V was trimmed by 3 bases and J by 1 base, leaving 15 bases between them. The CDR3 extends over 16 amino acids. CDR3 protein: CASSENPGGGNTEAFF. The CDR3 DNA follows: TGTGCCAGCAGTGAAAACCCAGGAGGGGGGAACACTGAAGCTTTCTTT.

The chain recombines TRBV7-8 with TRBJ2-7, with 7 positions matching TRBD1. J was trimmed by 2 bases and V by 1 base; bases with no gene match: 8. Germline CDR1 is SGHVS and CDR2 is FQNEAQ. The CDR3 consists of 16 residues. The CDR3 is CASSLGVGRGTYEQYF. For the CDR3, the DNA is TGTGCCAGCAGCTTAGGAGTGGGCAGGGGGACCTACGAGCAGTACTTC.

The rearrangement uses TRBV2 and TRBJ1-2; D is possibly TRBD1 (5 bases). The CDR3 is 13 residues long. The V end was cut by 7 bases, the J end by 4 bases, with 13 bases between. Per the germline V gene, CDR1 is SNHLY and CDR2 is FYNNEI. The CDR3 sequence is CASTFDRAYGYTF. DNA of the CDR3: TGTGCCAGCACCTTCGACAGAGCCTATGGCTACACCTTC.

V usage is TRBV27 and J usage is TRBJ1-6; D is possibly TRBD1 (5 bases). The ends were cut back, 6 bases at V and 6 bases at J, with 18 bases in the middle. The CDR3 consists of 16 residues. Germline CDR1 MNHEY, CDR2 SMNVEV (reference sequence). The CDR3 DNA sequence: TGTGCCAGCAGCGCCCTCCGTACAGGAGGTAATTCACCCCTCCACTTT. Its protein is CASSALRTGGNSPLHF.

The rearrangement uses TRBV4-1 and TRBJ1-2, with 7 bases matching TRBD1. The CDR3 has 16 residues. The trim removed 0 bases at V and 5 bases at J, leaving 9 bases unmatched. Germline-derived CDR1 and CDR2 are MGHRA and YSYEKL. CDR3 region: CASSQEPTGRGYGYTF. In nucleotides, the CDR3 is TGCGCCAGCAGCCAAGAGCCGACAGGGAGAGGGTATGGCTACACCTTC.

This rearrangement joins TRBV2 to TRBJ1-5, with 10 bases matching TRBD1. The CDR3 is 15 residues long. Per germline, CDR1 SNHLY and CDR2 FYNNEI. The ends lost 6 bases at V and 7 bases at J; junction bases unmatched: 9. The CDR3 reads CASRQGTGARQPQHF. The CDR3 nucleotides are TGTGCCAGCAGACAAGGGACAGGGGCGAGGCAGCCCCAGCATTTT. Supplemented by reference TRBV2 and TRBJ1-5, the full variable domain reads EPEVTQTPSHQVTQMGQEVILRCVPISNHLYFYWYRQILGQKVEFLVSFYNNEISEKSEIFDDQFSVERPDGSNFTLKIRSTKLEDSAMYFCASRQGTGARQPQHFGDGTRLSIL.

V gene TRBV10-3 combines with J gene TRBJ1-2; D not resolved. CDR1 and CDR2 from the germline V gene are ENHRY and SYGVKD. The CDR3 totals 13 residues. V gave up 3 bases and J gave up 4 bases, with 9 bases separating them. This chain's CDR3 is CAISEIGSYGYTF. The CDR3 DNA is TGTGCCATCAGTGAAATAGGGAGCTATGGCTACACCTTC.

The chain couples TRBV25-1 to TRBJ1-5; no firm D call. CDR1 is MGHDK and CDR2 is SYGVNS in the germline V gene. V was pared by 1 base and J by 9 bases, with 13 bases between. This CDR3 comprises 14 residues. CDR3 DNA sequence: TGTGCCAGCAGTGAATCAGCATGGGGAGCGCCCCAGCATTTT. It specifies CASSESAWGAPQHF.